This TCR beta chain came from a study of shared clonotypes between healthy human individuals. Study context: Three CD4 naive, three CD4 memory, two CD8 naive and one CD8 memory plate were used per donor.

A word on this clone: The same CDR3 also results from other DNA sequences found in this sample.

Both subsets, CD45RA+ naive and CD45RA-negative memory, were split from the CD4+ cells. With 10 bases removed from V and 3 bases from J, the gap between germline ends came to 6 bases. Germline loops: CDR1 SSHAT, CDR2 FNYEAQ (reference sequence). The CDR3 spans 10 residues. Clones were read by immunoSEQ multiplex PCR, and TCRdb kept only the in-frame ones, dropping some. The sample carries about 2.3 million clones, approximately 95% recorded once. The genes are TRBV7-7 and TRBJ2-5; D remains unclear. The TCR was taken from a man in his late teens or twenties in good health. Some clones in this sample may be carry-over from other donors' samples. Sequencing input: naive CD4+ T cells from PBMCs. Subset of the sample: CD45RA+ positively selected. The CDR3 reads CATTKETQYF. CDR3 nucleotide sequence: TGTGCCACCACGAAAGAGACCCAGTACTTC.